The T cell receptor beta chain described here comes from a study of blood T cell repertoires in COVID-19. The CDR3 spans 16 residues. Germline-derived CDR1 and CDR2 are MNHNS and SASEGT. Trimming took off 0 bases at V and 6 bases at J, with 16 bases between the two ends. Profiling relied on immunoSEQ multiplex PCR, and the TCRdb table lists in-frame clones only, not all of them. The table records approximately 290,000 clones, around 89% of them present only once. Sequencing was carried out using peripheral blood. The V call is TRBV6-1, the J call TRBJ2-3; D perhaps matches TRBD1 (7 bases). This sequence was found in a man under 40 with acute or convalescent COVID-19. CDR3 bases: TGTGCCAGCAGTGAAGCGCAGGGGGGACCCCCCGATACGCAGTATTTT. Its protein product is CASSEAQGGPPDTQYF.